This TCR beta chain was documented in a study of blood T cell repertoires in COVID-19. The CDR3 has 15 residues. V shed 3 bases, J shed 1 base, and the junction held 4 bases outside the gene matches. Germline V gene data show CDR1 as MDHEN and CDR2 as SYDVKM. Source study methods: Amplifying reference gene primers gave estimates of nucleated cell counts. Assay: immunoSEQ multiplex PCR; the TCRdb copy retains only in-frame clones and omits some. The D gene and trimming were derived from the DNA, and the V and J assignments and clone size from that table. This sample has over 150,000 clones, with around 85% found just once.

This clonotype was obtained from a man aged 50 to 59 with active or convalescent COVID-19. Sequenced: peripheral blood. This chain uses TRBV28 with TRBJ1-2; TRBD1 matches 8 bases. The CDR3 DNA follows: TGTGCCAGCAGTTTGGGGACAGGAATTAACTATGGCTACACCTTC. It is translated as CASSLGTGINYGYTF.